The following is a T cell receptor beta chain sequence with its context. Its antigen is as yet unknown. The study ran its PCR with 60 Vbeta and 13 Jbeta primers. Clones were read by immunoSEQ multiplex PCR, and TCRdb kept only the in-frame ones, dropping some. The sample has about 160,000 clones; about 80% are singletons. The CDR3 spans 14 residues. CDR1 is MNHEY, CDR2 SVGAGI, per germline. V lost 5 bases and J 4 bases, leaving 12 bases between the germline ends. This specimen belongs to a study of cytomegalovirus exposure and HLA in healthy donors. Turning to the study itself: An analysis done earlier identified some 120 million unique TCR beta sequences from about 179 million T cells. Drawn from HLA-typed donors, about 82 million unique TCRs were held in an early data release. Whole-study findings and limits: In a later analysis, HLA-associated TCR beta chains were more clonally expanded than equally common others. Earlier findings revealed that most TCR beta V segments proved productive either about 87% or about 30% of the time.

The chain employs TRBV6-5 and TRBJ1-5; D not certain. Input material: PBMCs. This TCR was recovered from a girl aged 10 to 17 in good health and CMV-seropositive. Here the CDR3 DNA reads TGTGCCAGCAGTACCCAACAGTCTAATCAGCCCCAGCATTTT. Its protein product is CASSTQQSNQPQHF.